These T cell receptor beta chains were read from a single sample in a study of cytomegalovirus exposure and HLA in healthy donors. Some clones are missing from TCRdb's copy, which holds only in-frame ones; the method was immunoSEQ multiplex PCR. This sample has 160,000 or so clones, with around 81% found just once. The sequenced material came from PBMCs. These receptors were collected from a young man in good health and CMV-seropositive. Each CDR3 is given with its conserved first and last residue. The D gene is left open where the match is weak. Not every row has a clone size; where given, it reads once, few, many or a size class.

>-|14|TRBJ2-7|TRBV5-4|-
CASSLEGGDYEQYF
TGTGCCAGCAGCTTGGAAGGGGGGGACTACGAGCAGTACTTC
>TRBD1|14|TRBJ2-7|TRBV2|-
CASSEATGSYEQYF
TGTGCCAGCAGTGAAGCGACAGGGTCCTACGAGCAGTACTTC
>TRBD1|18|TRBJ1-6|TRBV9|-
CASSDGTGRFSYNSPLHF
TGTGCCAGCAGCGACGGGACAGGGAGGTTCTCCTATAATTCACCCCTCCACTTT
>TRBD1|13|TRBJ1-1|TRBV7-7|-
CASSLGQGSEAFF
TGTGCTAGCAGCCTAGGACAGGGGTCTGAAGCTTTCTTT
>-|15|TRBJ1-2|TRBV6-5|-
CASSYSSVGSYGYTF
TGTGCCAGCAGTTACTCGAGTGTTGGGAGCTATGGCTACACCTTC
>TRBD2|16|TRBJ2-7|TRBV6-5|-
CASSYSGTSGVHEQYF
TGTGCCAGCAGTTACTCCGGGACTAGCGGGGTCCACGAGCAGTACTTC
>-|17|TRBJ1-2|TRBV10-3|once
CATSPRQSVQDLYGYTF
TGTGCCACGTCCCCGCGACAGTCCGTTCAAGACTTGTATGGCTACACCTTC
>-|15|TRBJ2-3|TRBV19|-
CASSLTIEDADTQYF
TGTGCCAGTAGTTTAACTATTGAAGACGCAGATACGCAGTATTTT
>-|13|TRBJ1-1|TRBV11-1|-
CASSRGTNTEAFF
TGTGCCAGCAGCCGCGGGACCAACACTGAAGCTTTCTTT
>-|15|TRBJ1-5|TRBV25-1|-
CASSGLGGSNQPQHF
TGTGCCAGCAGTGGGCTGGGGGGGAGCAATCAGCCCCAGCATTTT
>TRBD1|14|TRBJ1-1|TRBV27|-
CASNVRGRSTEAFF
TGTGCCAGCAACGTCAGGGGGCGTAGCACTGAAGCTTTCTTT
>TRBD1|14|TRBJ2-7|TRBV2|once
CATIARQGAYEQYF
TGTGCCACCATAGCCAGACAGGGGGCCTACGAGCAGTACTTC
>-|15|TRBJ2-1|TRBV15|-
CATRRTGSSYNEQFF
TGTGCCACCAGGCGGACGGGAAGCTCCTACAATGAGCAGTTCTTC
>-|15|TRBJ2-7|TRBV5-5|-
CASSYLSGITYEQYF
TGTGCCAGCAGCTACCTTTCGGGGATTACCTACGAGCAGTACTTC
>TRBD1|14|TRBJ2-7|TRBV18|few
CASSPRQGVYEQYF
TGTGCCAGCTCACCACGGCAGGGGGTCTACGAGCAGTACTTC
>TRBD1|17|TRBJ1-4|TRBV18|-
CASSPTGQGQTNEKLFF
TGTGCCAGCTCACCAACGGGACAGGGGCAAACTAATGAAAAACTGTTTTTT
>TRBD2|14|TRBJ2-3|TRBV29-1|many
CSVVGGRGTDTQYF
TGCAGCGTTGTTGGGGGGAGGGGCACAGATACGCAGTATTTT